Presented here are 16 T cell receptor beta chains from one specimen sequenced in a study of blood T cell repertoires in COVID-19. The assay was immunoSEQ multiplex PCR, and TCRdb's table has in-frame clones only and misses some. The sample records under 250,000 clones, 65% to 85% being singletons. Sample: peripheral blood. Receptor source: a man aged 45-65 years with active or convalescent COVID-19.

For the CDR3, the DNA is TGTGCCAGCAGGGACAGGGGTTTTGATGGCTACACCTTC. Residues: CASRDRGFDGYTF. The chain has TRBV5-4 and TRBJ1-2, with 9 bases lining up with TRBD1. The CDR3 spans 13 residues. V was clipped by 5 bases and J by 6 bases; unmatched bases: 5. CDR1 and CDR2 from the germline V gene are SGHNT and YYREEE (reference sequence).

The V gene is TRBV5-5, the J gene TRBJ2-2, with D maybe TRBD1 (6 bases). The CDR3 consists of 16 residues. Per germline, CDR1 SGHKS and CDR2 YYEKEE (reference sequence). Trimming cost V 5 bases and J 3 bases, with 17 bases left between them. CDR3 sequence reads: CASSQTGSPHTGELFF. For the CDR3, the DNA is TGTGCCAGCAGTCAAACAGGGAGCCCGCACACCGGGGAGCTGTTTTTT.

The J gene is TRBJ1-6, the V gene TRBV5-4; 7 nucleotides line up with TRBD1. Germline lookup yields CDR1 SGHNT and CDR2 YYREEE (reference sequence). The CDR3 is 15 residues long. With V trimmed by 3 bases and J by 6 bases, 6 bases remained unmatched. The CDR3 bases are TGTGCCAGCAGCTGGGCGGGACAGACTAATTCACCCCTCCACTTT. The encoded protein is CASSWAGQTNSPLHF.

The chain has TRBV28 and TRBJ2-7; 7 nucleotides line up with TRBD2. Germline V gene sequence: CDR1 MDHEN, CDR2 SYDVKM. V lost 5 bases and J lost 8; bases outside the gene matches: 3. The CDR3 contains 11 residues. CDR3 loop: CASSGGVKQYF. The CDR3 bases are TGTGCCAGCAGTGGGGGGGTCAAGCAGTACTTC.

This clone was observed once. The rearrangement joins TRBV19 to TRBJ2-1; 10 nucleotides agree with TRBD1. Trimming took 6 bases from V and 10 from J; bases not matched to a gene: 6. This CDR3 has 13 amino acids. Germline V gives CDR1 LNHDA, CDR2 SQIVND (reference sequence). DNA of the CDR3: TGTGCCAGTAGCGACAGGGGGCTGTGGGAGCAGTTCTTC. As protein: CASSDRGLWEQFF.

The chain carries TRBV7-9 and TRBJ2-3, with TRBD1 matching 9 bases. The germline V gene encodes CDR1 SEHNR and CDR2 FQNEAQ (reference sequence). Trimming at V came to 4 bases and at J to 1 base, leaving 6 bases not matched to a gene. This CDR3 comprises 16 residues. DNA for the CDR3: TGTGCCAGCAGCTCCACAGGGGGCGCTGGCACAGATACGCAGTATTTT. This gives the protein CASSSTGGAGTDTQYF.

In nucleotides, the CDR3 is TGTGCCAGCAACGTCCAGCGGGGGAGCACAGATACGCAGTATTTT. It yields the protein CASNVQRGSTDTQYF. The chain couples TRBV27 to TRBJ2-3, with 8 bases that match TRBD2. V gave up 7 bases and J gave up 0 bases; unmatched junction bases: 6. The CDR3 totals 15 residues. Per the germline V gene, CDR1 is MNHEY and CDR2 is SMNVEV (reference sequence).

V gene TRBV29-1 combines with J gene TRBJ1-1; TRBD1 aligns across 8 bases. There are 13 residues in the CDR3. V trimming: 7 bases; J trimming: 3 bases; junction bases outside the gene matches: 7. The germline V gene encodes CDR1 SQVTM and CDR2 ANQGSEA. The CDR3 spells CSERRQGHTEAFF. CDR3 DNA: TGCAGCGAGCGCAGACAGGGGCACACTGAAGCTTTCTTT. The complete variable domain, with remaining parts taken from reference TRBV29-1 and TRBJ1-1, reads SAVISQKPSRDICQRGTSLTIQCQVDSQVTMMFWYRQQPGQSLTLIATANQGSEATYESGFVIDKFPISRPNLTFSTLTVSNMSPEDSSIYLCSERRQGHTEAFFGQGTRLTVV.

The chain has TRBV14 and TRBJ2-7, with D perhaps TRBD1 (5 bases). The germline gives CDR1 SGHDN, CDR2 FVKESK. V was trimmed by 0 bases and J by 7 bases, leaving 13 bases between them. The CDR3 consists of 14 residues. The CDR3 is CASSQDLRQGEQYF. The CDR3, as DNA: TGTGCCAGCAGCCAAGATCTCAGGCAGGGTGAGCAGTACTTC.

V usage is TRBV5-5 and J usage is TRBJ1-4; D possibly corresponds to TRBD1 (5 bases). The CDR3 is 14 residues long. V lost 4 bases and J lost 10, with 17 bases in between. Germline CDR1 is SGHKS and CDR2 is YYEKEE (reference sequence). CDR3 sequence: CASSLQDFGGKLFF. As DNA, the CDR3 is TGTGCCAGCAGCCTGCAGGATTTCGGGGGAAAACTGTTTTTT.

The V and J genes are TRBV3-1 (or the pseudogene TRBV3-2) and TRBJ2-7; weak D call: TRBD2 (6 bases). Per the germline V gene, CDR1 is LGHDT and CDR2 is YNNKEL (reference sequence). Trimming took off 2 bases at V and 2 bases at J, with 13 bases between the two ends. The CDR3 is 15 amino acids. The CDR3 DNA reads TGTGCCAGCAGCCAAAACCCGGACTACACCTACGAGCAGTACTTC. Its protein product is CASSQNPDYTYEQYF.

This chain's CDR3 is CAWSVQGPTEAFF. The CDR3 DNA follows: TGTGCCTGGAGTGTACAGGGGCCCACTGAAGCTTTCTTT. This chain links TRBV30 with TRBJ1-1, with 7 bases matching TRBD1. V dropped 0 bases and J dropped 4; count of bases not matched to a gene: 2. The CDR3 loop spans 13 amino acids. The germline CDR1 and CDR2 sequences are GTSNPN and SVGIG (reference sequence).

CDR3 DNA: TGCAGTGCTGGTCAGGGTAGCGAGCAGTACTTC. Its protein product is CSAGQGSEQYF. The chain uses TRBV20-1 and TRBJ2-7; perhaps TRBD1 as D (5 bases). Germline CDR1 DFQATT, CDR2 SNEGSKA (reference sequence). V was trimmed by 5 bases and J by 6 bases, leaving 11 bases between them. This CDR3 contains 11 residues.

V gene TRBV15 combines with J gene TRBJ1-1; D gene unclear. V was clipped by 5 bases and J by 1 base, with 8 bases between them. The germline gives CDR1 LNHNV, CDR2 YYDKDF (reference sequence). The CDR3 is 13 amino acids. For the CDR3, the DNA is TGTGCCACCAGCGGAGGGAGGAACACTGAAGCTTTCTTT. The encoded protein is CATSGGRNTEAFF.

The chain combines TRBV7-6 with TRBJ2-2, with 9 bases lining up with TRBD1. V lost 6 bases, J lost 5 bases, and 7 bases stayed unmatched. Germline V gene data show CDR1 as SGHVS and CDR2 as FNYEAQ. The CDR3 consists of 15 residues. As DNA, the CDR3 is TGTGCCAGCAGAATAACGGACAGGGGAACCGGGGAGCTGTTTTTT. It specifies CASRITDRGTGELFF.

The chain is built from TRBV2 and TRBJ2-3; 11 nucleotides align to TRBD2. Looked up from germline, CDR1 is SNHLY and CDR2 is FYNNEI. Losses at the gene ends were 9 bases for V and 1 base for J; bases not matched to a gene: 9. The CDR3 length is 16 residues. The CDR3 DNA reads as TGTGCCAGGGCCCGGGTACTAGCGGGGGGCACAGATACGCAGTATTTT. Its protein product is CARARVLAGGTDTQYF.